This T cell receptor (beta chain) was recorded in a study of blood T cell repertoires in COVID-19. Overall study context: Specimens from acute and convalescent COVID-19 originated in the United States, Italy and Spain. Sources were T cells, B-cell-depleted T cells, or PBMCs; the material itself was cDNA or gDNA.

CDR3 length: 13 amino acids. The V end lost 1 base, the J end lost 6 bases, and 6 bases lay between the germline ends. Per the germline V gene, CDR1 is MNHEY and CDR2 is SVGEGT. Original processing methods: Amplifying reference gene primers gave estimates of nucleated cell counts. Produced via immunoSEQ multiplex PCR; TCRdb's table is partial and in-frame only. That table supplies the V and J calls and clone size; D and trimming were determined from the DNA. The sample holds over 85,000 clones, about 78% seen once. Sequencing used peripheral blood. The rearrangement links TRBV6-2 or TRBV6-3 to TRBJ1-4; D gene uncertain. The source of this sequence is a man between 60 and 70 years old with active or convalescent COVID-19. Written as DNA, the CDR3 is TGTGCCAGCAGTTACTTTCAGGATGAAAAACTGTTTTTT. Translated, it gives CASSYFQDEKLFF.